This T cell receptor (beta chain) is drawn from a study of blood T cells in healthy people across ages. The CDR3 loop spans 13 amino acids. V was pared by 1 base and J by 8 bases, with 8 bases between. Germline CDR1 SGHTA, CDR2 FQGNSA. Donor samples were obtained from healthy Caucasian individuals from Russia, aged about 6 to 90. General study points: Expanded clonotype changes were possibly confounded by unknown donor CMV status. The recorded TCR beta diversity per million T cells decreased in a roughly linear manner with age.

This clonotype was observed many times. What it binds is unknown. PCR was performed a second time for roughly 6 to 12 cycles using a sample-barcoded 5' primer and a J-beta primer mix. Per sample, CDR3-containing paired-end reads numbered at least 3 million. TCRdb redid the calling of the 5' RACE reads with MiXCR, one entry per CDR3 protein. Of 710,000 or so distinct CDR3 sequences listed, roughly 30% are singletons. The material sequenced was blood. V usage is TRBV7-2 and J usage is TRBJ1-4; D possibly corresponds to TRBD1 (5 bases). The sequence was obtained from a woman of 80 years or more in good health. The CDR3 region has the DNA TGTGCCAGCAGCTTAGTCTGGGGGGAAAAACTGTTTTTT. This translates into CASSLVWGEKLFF.